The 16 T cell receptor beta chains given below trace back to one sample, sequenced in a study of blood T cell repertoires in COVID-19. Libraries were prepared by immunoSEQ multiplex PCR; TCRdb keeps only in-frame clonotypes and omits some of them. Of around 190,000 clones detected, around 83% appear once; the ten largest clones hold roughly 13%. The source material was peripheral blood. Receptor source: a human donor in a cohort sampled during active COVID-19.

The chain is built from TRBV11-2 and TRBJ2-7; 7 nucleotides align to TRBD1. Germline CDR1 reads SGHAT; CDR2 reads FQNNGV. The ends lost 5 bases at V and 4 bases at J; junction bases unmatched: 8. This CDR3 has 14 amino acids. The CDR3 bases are TGTGCCAGCAGCCCGAGACAGGGCGGGTACGAGCAGTACTTC. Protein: CASSPRQGGYEQYF.

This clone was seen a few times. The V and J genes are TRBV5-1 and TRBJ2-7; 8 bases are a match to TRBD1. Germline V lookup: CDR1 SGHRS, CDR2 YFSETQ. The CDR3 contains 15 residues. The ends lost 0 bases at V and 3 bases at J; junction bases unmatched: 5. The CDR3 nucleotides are TGCGCCAGCAGCTTGGCGCGAGGACAGGGCTACGAGCAGTACTTC. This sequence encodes CASSLARGQGYEQYF.

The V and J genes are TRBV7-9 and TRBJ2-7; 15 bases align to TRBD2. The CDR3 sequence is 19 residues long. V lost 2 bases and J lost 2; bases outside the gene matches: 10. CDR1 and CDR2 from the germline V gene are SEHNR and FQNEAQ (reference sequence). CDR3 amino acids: CASSLNPGLAGGSPYEQYF. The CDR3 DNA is TGTGCCAGCAGCTTAAACCCGGGACTAGCGGGAGGATCCCCCTACGAGCAGTACTTC.

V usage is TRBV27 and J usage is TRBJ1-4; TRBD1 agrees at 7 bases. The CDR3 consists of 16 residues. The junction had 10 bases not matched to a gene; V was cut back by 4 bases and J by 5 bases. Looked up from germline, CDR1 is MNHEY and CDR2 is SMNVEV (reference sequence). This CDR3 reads CASSSLRRRGNEKLFF. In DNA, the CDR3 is TGTGCCAGCAGTTCCCTCCGACGCAGGGGGAATGAAAAACTGTTTTTT.

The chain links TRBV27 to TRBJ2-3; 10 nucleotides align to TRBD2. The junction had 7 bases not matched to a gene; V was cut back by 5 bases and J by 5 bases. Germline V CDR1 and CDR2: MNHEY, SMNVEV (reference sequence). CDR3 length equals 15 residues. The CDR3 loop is CASSKREGLVDTQYF. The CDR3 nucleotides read TGTGCCAGCAGTAAGCGGGAGGGCCTGGTAGATACGCAGTATTTT.

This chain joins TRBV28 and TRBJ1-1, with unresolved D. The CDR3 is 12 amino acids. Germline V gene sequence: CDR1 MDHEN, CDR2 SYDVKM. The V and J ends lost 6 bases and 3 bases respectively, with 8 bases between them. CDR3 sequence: CASRYSYTEAFF. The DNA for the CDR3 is TGTGCCAGCAGGTACAGTTACACTGAAGCTTTCTTT. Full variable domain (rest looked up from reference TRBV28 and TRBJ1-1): DVKVTQSSRYLVKRTGEKVFLECVQDMDHENMFWYRQDPGLGLRLIYFSYDVKMKEKGDIPEGYSVSREKKERFSLILESASTNQTSMYLCASRYSYTEAFFGQGTRLTVV.

CDR3: CASSLGGLIYEQYF. The DNA for the CDR3 is TGCGCCAGCAGCTTGGGGGGACTCATATACGAGCAGTACTTC. The V and J genes are TRBV5-1 and TRBJ2-7; the D gene is possibly TRBD2 (6 bases). CDR3 length: 14 amino acids. Trimming took off 0 bases at V and 4 bases at J, with 11 bases between the two ends. Germline V CDR1 and CDR2: SGHRS, YFSETQ.

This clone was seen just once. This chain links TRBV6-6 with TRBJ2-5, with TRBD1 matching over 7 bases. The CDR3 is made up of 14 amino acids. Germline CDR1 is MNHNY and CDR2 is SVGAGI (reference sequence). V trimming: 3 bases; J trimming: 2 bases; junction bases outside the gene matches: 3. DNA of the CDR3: TGTGCCAGCAGTTATACAGGGGCTCAAGAGACCCAGTACTTC. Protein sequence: CASSYTGAQETQYF.

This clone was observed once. As DNA, the CDR3 is TGTGCCAGCAGCTCGACTAGCGGGACGTTATACAATGAGCAGTTCTTC. The encoded protein is CASSSTSGTLYNEQFF. V and J are TRBV11-3 and TRBJ2-1; the match to TRBD2 covers 11 bases. Germline CDR1 SGHNT, CDR2 YENEEA. This CDR3 has 16 amino acids. V dropped 4 bases and J dropped 4; count of bases not matched to a gene: 6.

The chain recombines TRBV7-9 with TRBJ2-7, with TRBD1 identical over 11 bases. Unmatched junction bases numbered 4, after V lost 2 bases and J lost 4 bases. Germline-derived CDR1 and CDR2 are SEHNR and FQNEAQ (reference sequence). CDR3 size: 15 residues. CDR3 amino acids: CASSLYRDRGYEQYF. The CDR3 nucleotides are TGTGCCAGCAGCTTATATCGGGACAGGGGGTACGAGCAGTACTTC.

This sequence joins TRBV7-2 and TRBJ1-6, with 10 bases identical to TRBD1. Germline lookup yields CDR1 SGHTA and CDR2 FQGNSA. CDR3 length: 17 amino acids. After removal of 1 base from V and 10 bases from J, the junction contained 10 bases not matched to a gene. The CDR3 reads CASSLVADRGLESPLHF. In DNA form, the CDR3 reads TGTGCCAGCAGCTTAGTTGCTGACAGGGGGCTCGAATCACCCCTCCACTTT.

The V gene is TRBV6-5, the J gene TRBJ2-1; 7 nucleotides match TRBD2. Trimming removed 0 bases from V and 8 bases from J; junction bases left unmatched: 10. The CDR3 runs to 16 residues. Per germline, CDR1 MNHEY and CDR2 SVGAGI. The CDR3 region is CASSYSSWEGIDEQFF. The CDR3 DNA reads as TGTGCCAGCAGTTACTCGTCTTGGGAGGGTATCGATGAGCAGTTCTTC.

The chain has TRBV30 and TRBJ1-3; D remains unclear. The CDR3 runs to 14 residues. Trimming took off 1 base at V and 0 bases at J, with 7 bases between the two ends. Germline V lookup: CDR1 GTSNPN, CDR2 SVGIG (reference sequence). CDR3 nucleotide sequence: TGTGCCTGGAGTGGCGGCCCCTCTGGAAACACCATATATTTT. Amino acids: CAWSGGPSGNTIYF.

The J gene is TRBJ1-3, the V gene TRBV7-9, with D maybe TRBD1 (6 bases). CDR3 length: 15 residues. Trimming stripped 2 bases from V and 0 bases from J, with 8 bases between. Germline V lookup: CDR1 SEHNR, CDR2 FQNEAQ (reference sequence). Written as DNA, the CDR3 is TGTGCCAGCAGCTTACAGGGGACCTCTGGAAACACCATATATTTT. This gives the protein CASSLQGTSGNTIYF.

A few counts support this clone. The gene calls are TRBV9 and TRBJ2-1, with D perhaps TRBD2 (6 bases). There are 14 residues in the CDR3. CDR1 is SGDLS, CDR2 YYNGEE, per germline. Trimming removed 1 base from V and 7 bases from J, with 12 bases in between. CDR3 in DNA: TGTGCCAGCAGCGTATTGGTTAGCGGTAATGAGCAGTTCTTC. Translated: CASSVLVSGNEQFF.

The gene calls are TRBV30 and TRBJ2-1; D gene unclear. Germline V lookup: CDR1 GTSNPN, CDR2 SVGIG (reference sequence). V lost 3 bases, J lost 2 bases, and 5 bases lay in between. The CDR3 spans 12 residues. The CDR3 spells CAWSPTYNEQFF. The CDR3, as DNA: TGTGCCTGGAGCCCCACCTACAATGAGCAGTTCTTC.